The T cell receptor (beta chain) described here comes from a study of blood T cell repertoires in COVID-19. Whole-study context: From the United States, Italy and Spain came samples of acute and convalescent COVID-19. The analysed material was cDNA or gDNA that came from T cells, B-cell-depleted T cells, or PBMCs.

CDR1 is SGHDT and CDR2 is YYEEEE in the germline V gene. V was pared by 4 bases and J by 4 bases, with 8 bases of the junction left unmatched. This CDR3 is built from 15 residues. Clones were read by immunoSEQ multiplex PCR, and TCRdb kept only the in-frame ones, dropping some. This table holds 200,000 to 300,000 clones, almost 85% found once. The TCR comes from a woman over 75 with acute or convalescent COVID-19. The specimen sequenced was peripheral blood. The rearrangement uses TRBV5-6 and TRBJ1-3, with 7 bases fitting TRBD1. The CDR3 region is CASSPTTGSGNTIYF. The CDR3 bases are TGTGCCAGCAGCCCGACGACAGGGAGCGGAAACACCATATATTTT. Full variable domain (remainder filled in from reference TRBV5-6 and TRBJ1-3): DAGVTQSPTHLIKTRGQQVTLRCSPKSGHDTVSWYQQALGQGPQFIFQYYEEEERQRGNFPDRFSGHQFPNYSSELNVNALLLGDSALYLCASSPTTGSGNTIYFGEGSWLTVV.